This T cell receptor (beta chain) was found in a study of OX40 agonist ivuxolimab in advanced cancers. The assay was immunoSEQ multiplex PCR, and TCRdb's table has in-frame clones only and misses some. The table has about 150,000 clones, 85% to 95% seen once. V was trimmed by 6 bases and J by 7 bases, leaving 19 bases between them. The length of the CDR3 is 14 residues. Germline CDR1 is SEHNR and CDR2 is FQNEAQ (reference sequence). The V call is TRBV7-9, the J call TRBJ2-7; a weak D match, TRBD1 (6 bases). The sample consisted of CD4+ or CD8+ T cells sorted from blood, taken in a trial of the OX40 agonist ivuxolimab. The receptor was isolated from an adult with an advanced solid tumor such as melanoma, head and neck, liver or kidney cancer. Here the CDR3 reads CASSTGIVAGEQYF. The CDR3 region has the DNA TGTGCCAGCAGTACAGGGATTGTAGCAGGAGAGCAGTACTTC.